The 9 T cell receptor beta chains given below trace back to one sample, sequenced in a study of PD-L1 blockade in urothelial cancer. Data came from immunoSEQ multiplex PCR; TCRdb stores just in-frame clones and leaves some out. The data hold roughly 91,000 clones, with approximately 81% observed a single time. Documented time point: pretreatment peripheral blood. Here the sequenced sample was PBMCs, taken around atezolizumab (anti-PD-L1) treatment. These receptors all stem from a man in his sixties with urothelial cancer.

The chain recombines TRBV9 with TRBJ2-2, with 8 bases identical to TRBD2. Looked up from germline, CDR1 is SGDLS and CDR2 is YYNGEE. Unmatched junction bases numbered 12, after V lost 4 bases and J lost 4 bases. The CDR3 has 17 residues. The CDR3 DNA reads TGTGCCAGCAGCCCAGGAGTCACGGGGGGGGGCACCGGGGAGCTGTTTTTT. It codes for CASSPGVTGGGTGELFF.

CDR3 protein: CASSRRDGHTGELFF. CDR3 coding DNA: TGTGCCAGCAGTCGGAGGGACGGTCACACCGGGGAGCTGTTTTTT. The chain joins TRBV27 to TRBJ2-2; D is perhaps TRBD2 (6 bases). The germline gives CDR1 MNHEY, CDR2 SMNVEV (reference sequence). Between the trimmed V and J ends, which lost 5 bases and 3 bases, there was a span of 13 bases. The CDR3 is 15 amino acids.

The rearrangement uses TRBV10-2 and TRBJ2-5; a weak D match, TRBD2 (6 bases). The germline V gene has CDR1 WSHSY and CDR2 SAAADI. Trimming stripped 6 bases from V and 4 bases from J, with 12 bases between. This CDR3 region has 13 residues. The CDR3 protein is CASRATGVETQYF. The CDR3 nucleotides are TGCGCCAGCAGGGCTACGGGAGTAGAGACCCAGTACTTC.

The CDR3 loop is CASSPSILNTEAFF. DNA of the CDR3: TGTGCCAGCTCACCGTCAATTCTGAACACTGAAGCTTTCTTT. The chain uses TRBV18 and TRBJ1-1, with D uncertain. In germline, CDR1 is KGHSH, CDR2 LQKENI. The V and J ends lost 3 bases and 0 bases respectively, with 8 bases between them. The CDR3 contains 14 residues.

V is TRBV5-5 and J is TRBJ1-2; a weak D match, TRBD1 (6 bases). Germline V gene data show CDR1 as SGHKS and CDR2 as YYEKEE (reference sequence). V was trimmed by 3 bases and J by 4 bases, leaving 19 bases between them. CDR3 length: 16 residues. The CDR3 spells CASSWSMGARLYGYTF. The CDR3 nucleotides are TGTGCCAGCAGCTGGAGCATGGGGGCGCGTCTCTATGGCTACACCTTC.

The chain joins TRBV7-9 to TRBJ2-7; TRBD1 might be the D (6 bases). V was shortened by 6 bases and J by 5 bases, with 11 bases between the two germline ends. Germline V gene sequence: CDR1 SEHNR, CDR2 FQNEAQ (reference sequence). There are 12 residues in the CDR3. The CDR3 here is CASRTRGDEQYF. DNA for the CDR3: TGTGCCAGCAGGACCAGGGGTGACGAGCAGTACTTC.

The chain links TRBV5-4 to TRBJ1-3; D call uncertain. The germline V gene encodes CDR1 SGHNT and CDR2 YYREEE (reference sequence). Trimming took 4 bases from V and 0 from J, leaving 11 bases between them. CDR3 length: 15 amino acids. The CDR3 DNA follows: TGTGCCAGCAGCCCCAGTGGCCTCTCTGGAAACACCATATATTTT. This codes for CASSPSGLSGNTIYF. The whole variable domain, filled in from reference TRBV5-4 and TRBJ1-3, reads ETGVTQSPTHLIKTRGQQVTLRCSSQSGHNTVSWYQQALGQGPQFIFQYYREEENGRGNFPPRFSGLQFPNYSSELNVNALELDDSALYLCASSPSGLSGNTIYFGEGSWLTVV.

J is TRBJ2-3 and V is TRBV5-4; TRBD2 matches 13 bases. The CDR3 is 16 residues long. V lost 2 bases to trimming and J lost 5 bases; unmatched junction nucleotides: 5. Germline values: CDR1 SGHNT, CDR2 YYREEE (reference sequence). The CDR3 region has the DNA TGTGCCAGCAGCTTACTAGCGGGAGGGCCGGGAGATACGCAGTATTTT. Residues: CASSLLAGGPGDTQYF.

The chain joins TRBV7-9 to TRBJ1-6; D gene unclear. The CDR3 loop spans 14 amino acids. The V end was cut by 5 bases, the J end by 9 bases, with 14 bases between. Germline lookup yields CDR1 SEHNR and CDR2 FQNEAQ (reference sequence). The CDR3: CASSQTQIGSPLHF. The CDR3 region has the DNA TGTGCCAGCAGCCAGACACAGATCGGTTCACCCCTCCACTTT.